The next 9 T cell receptor beta chains were all read from a single sample in a study of CD4 and CD8 cells across lung adenocarcinoma regions. Via MiXCR, TCRdb re-called the PCR reads, giving one row per CDR3 protein. Here the sample spans 20,000 to 25,000 distinct CDR3 sequences, roughly half being singletons. Sequenced input: CD8+ T cells from the center of a lung tumor. The receptors here all came from a female donor with lung adenocarcinoma. The CD4 and CD8 labels of this study may be unreliable.

The table lists this clonotype with a count of one. A read error may account for a junction end that differs from germline. The chain carries TRBV4-1 and TRBJ2-3; D unclear. The CDR3 is made up of 14 amino acids. CDR1 and CDR2 (germline): MGHRA, YSYEKL. DNA for the CDR3: TGCGCCGGCAGCCGGGTCACCGGCACAGAGACGCAGTATTTT. Translated: CAGSRVTGTETQYF.

The chain combines TRBV6-1 with TRBJ2-1; TRBD2 agrees at 7 bases. The J call may be incorrect, as the DNA end agrees better with TRBJ2-7. This CDR3 has 15 residues. Germline CDR1 MNHNS, CDR2 SASEGT. The CDR3 spells CASSDNGGGRGEQYF. CDR3 in DNA: TGTGCCAGCAGTGATAATGGCGGAGGGAGGGGCGAGCAGTACTTC.

The CDR3 nucleotides are TGTGCCAGCAGTACGGACAGGGCAAACTACGAGCAGTACTTC. It yields the protein CASSTDRANYEQYF. This sequence joins TRBV6-1 and TRBJ2-5; 8 bases line up with TRBD1. The DNA end is more similar to TRBJ2-7, so the J call may be wrong. Germline assignment: CDR1 MNHNS and CDR2 SASEGT. The CDR3 loop spans 14 amino acids.

V and J are TRBV6-5 and TRBJ2-3, with a possible D match to TRBD2 (7 bases). The J call is in doubt because the DNA end fits TRBJ2-7 better. The germline gives CDR1 MNHEY, CDR2 SVGAGI. CDR3 length: 15 residues. CDR3 sequence (DNA): TGTGCTAGCGGGTACGAGGGGGGTGACACAGATACGCAGTACTTC. This translates into CASGYEGGDTDTQYF.

The V gene is TRBV6-1, the J gene TRBJ1-2; the D gene is possibly TRBD1 (6 bases). Trimming took 6 bases from V and 3 from J, leaving 14 bases between them. Germline CDR1 MNHNS, CDR2 SASEGT. This CDR3 has 14 residues. The CDR3 nucleotides are TGTGCCAGCAGAAACAGGGAAGCATACTATGGCTACACCTTC. It is translated as CASRNREAYYGYTF.

This clonotype was seen only once. A junction end diverges from the germline sequence, so it may reflect a read error. The chain links TRBV27 to TRBJ2-5, with D possibly TRBD1 on 7 matching bases. The germline CDR1 and CDR2 sequences are MNHEY and SMNVEV (reference sequence). This CDR3 region has 15 residues. The CDR3 DNA reads as TGTGCCGGGGGGCAGGGGGGACGTGACCCAGAGACGCAGTATTTC. Residues: CAGGQGGRDPETQYF.

Concerning this clonotype: The junction differs from germline at one of its ends, possibly a read error. The rearrangement uses TRBV6-1 and TRBJ2-4; no clear D. The CDR3 sequence is 19 residues long. The germline gives CDR1 MNHNS, CDR2 SASEGT. CDR3 sequence reads: CASREPGLPGPAGKRTQYF. CDR3 in DNA: TGTGCCAGCAGGGAGCCGGGCCTTCCGGGCCCGGCAGGAAAACGCACGCAGTATTTC.

This chain joins TRBV5-1 and TRBJ2-2, with 8 nucleotides matching TRBD2. The CDR3 runs 17 residues. Germline lookup yields CDR1 SGHRS and CDR2 YFSETQ. The junction had 10 bases not matched to a gene; V was cut back by 4 bases and J by 2 bases. CDR3 DNA sequence: TGCGCCAGCAGCCCTCTCCCCAGCGGGGGTAACACCGGGGAGCTGTTTTTT. The encoded protein is CASSPLPSGGNTGELFF.

This clonotype ranks as large (0.1 to 1%). This rearrangement joins TRBV6-1 to TRBJ2-3, with 7 bases fitting TRBD1. The CDR3 has 15 amino acids. Per germline, CDR1 MNHNS and CDR2 SASEGT. V trimming: 4 bases; J trimming: 0 bases; junction bases outside the gene matches: 4. The CDR3 region has the DNA TGTGCCAGCAGTGCCAGACAGGGAAGCACAGATACGCAGTATTTT. As protein: CASSARQGSTDTQYF.